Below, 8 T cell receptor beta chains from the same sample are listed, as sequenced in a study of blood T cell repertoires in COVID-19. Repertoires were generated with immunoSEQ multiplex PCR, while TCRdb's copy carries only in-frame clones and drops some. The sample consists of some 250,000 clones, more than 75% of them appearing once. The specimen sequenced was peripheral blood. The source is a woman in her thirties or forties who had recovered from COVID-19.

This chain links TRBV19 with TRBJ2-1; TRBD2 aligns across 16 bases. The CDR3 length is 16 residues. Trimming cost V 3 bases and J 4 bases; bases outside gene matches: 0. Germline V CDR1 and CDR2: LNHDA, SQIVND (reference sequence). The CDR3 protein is CASSMGLAGGYNEQFF. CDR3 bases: TGTGCCAGTAGTATGGGACTAGCGGGAGGGTACAATGAGCAGTTCTTC.

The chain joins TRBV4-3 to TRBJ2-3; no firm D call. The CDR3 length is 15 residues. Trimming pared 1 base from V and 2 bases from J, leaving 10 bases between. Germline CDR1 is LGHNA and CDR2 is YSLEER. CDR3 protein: CASSQGLRITDTQYF. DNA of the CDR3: TGCGCCAGCAGCCAAGGTTTGCGAATCACAGATACGCAGTATTTT.

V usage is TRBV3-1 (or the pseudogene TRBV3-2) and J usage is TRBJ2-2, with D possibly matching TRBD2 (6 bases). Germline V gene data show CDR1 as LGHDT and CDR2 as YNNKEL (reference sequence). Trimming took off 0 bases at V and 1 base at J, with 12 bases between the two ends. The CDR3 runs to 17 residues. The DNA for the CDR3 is TGTGCCAGCAGCCAAGAGGGGGGACGGGAGAACACCGGGGAGCTGTTTTTT. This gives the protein CASSQEGGRENTGELFF.

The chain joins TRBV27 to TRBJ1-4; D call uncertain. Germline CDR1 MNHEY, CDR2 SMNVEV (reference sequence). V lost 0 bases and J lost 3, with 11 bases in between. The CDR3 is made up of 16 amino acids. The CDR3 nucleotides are TGTGCCAGCAGTTTATCGGCGGGGTGGGCTAATGAAAAACTGTTTTTT. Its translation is CASSLSAGWANEKLFF.

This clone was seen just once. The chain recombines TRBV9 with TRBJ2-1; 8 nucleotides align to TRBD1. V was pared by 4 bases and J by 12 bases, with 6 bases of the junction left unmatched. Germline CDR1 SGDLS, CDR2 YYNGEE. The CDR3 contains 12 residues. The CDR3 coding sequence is TGTGCCAGCAGCAGGGACAGGAGGGTGCAGTTCTTC. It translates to CASSRDRRVQFF.

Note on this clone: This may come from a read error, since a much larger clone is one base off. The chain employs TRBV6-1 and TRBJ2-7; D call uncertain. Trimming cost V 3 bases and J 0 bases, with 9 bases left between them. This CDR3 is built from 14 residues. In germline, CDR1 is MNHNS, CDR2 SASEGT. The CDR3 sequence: CASSDGGPSYEQYF. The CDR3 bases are TGTGCCAGCAGTGACGGCGGCCCCTCCTACGAGCAGTACTTC.

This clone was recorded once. The CDR3 region has the DNA TGTGCCAGCAGCTTAGTAGCGGCCCTGGGGACCGGGGAGCTGTTTTTT. Protein product: CASSLVAALGTGELFF. V and J are TRBV11-2 and TRBJ2-2; TRBD2 is a possible D gene (6 bases). Trimming left V 1 base short and J 5 bases short, with 14 bases between. The CDR3 contains 16 residues. CDR1 is SGHAT, CDR2 FQNNGV, per germline.

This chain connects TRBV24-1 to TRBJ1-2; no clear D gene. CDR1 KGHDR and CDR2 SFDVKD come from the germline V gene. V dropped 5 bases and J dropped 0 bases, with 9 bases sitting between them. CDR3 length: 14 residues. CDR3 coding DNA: TGTGCCACCAGTGTTACGGGAGCTAACTATGGCTACACCTTC. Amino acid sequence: CATSVTGANYGYTF.